The 16 T cell receptor beta chains in this list originate from one sample, sequenced in a study of naive and memory T cell subsets. An equimolar mix of two oligonucleotides served as the beta constant-region primer for TRBC1 and TRBC2. Four rounds of PCR amplified the ligated cDNA using nested alpha and beta constant-region primers plus SP2. One entry per CDR3 protein, called by TCRdb with MiXCR from the UMI-ligation and nested PCR reads. The sample consists of tens of thousands of distinct CDR3 sequences, 9% of them appearing once. Sequencing was done on a sample of naive CD8+ T cells from blood. These receptors were obtained from a human donor in good health.

This clonotype was observed a few times. J is TRBJ1-2 and V is TRBV15; TRBD1 aligns across 7 bases. Germline assignment: CDR1 LNHNV and CDR2 YYDKDF (reference sequence). This CDR3 region has 15 residues. V shed 0 bases and J 2 bases; nucleotides not matched to a gene: 3. CDR3 residues: CATSRDETGNYGYTF. The CDR3 coding sequence is TGTGCCACCAGCAGAGATGAGACAGGGAACTATGGCTACACCTTC.

This clonotype was found many times. The chain joins TRBV27 to TRBJ2-1, with D unresolved. The CDR3 has 12 residues. Looked up from germline, CDR1 is MNHEY and CDR2 is SMNVEV (reference sequence). The V and J ends lost 2 bases and 9 bases respectively, with 8 bases between them. CDR3 residues: CASSLKFGEQFF. The CDR3 nucleotides read TGTGCCAGCAGTTTAAAGTTTGGTGAGCAGTTCTTC.

This clonotype was seen a handful of times. This chain uses TRBV29-1 with TRBJ2-1; the D is unclear. CDR1 SQVTM and CDR2 ANQGSEA come from the germline V gene. The CDR3 covers 13 residues. V lost 5 bases and J 1 base, leaving 9 bases between the germline ends. Here the CDR3 reads CSVNDGSYNEQFF. The CDR3 bases are TGCAGCGTTAATGACGGTTCCTACAATGAGCAGTTCTTC.

This clonotype has a count of ten or more. Written as DNA, the CDR3 is TGTGCCAGCAGTTTTGCGGGGCCAGCCTACGAGCAGTACTTC. Translating it yields CASSFAGPAYEQYF. The rearrangement uses TRBV12-3 or TRBV12-4 and TRBJ2-7; a possible D gene is TRBD2 (6 bases). The length of the CDR3 is 14 residues. Trimming shortened V by 3 bases and J by 2 bases, and 11 bases separated the two germline ends.

This clonotype was seen a handful of times. This sequence joins TRBV12-3 or TRBV12-4 and TRBJ2-7, with 7 bases that match TRBD1. V trimming: 6 bases; J trimming: 1 base; junction bases outside the gene matches: 0. This CDR3 contains 12 residues. CDR3 coding DNA: TGTGCCAGCAGACAGGGGTCCTACGAGCAGTACTTC. Its translation is CASRQGSYEQYF.

This clonotype was seen many times. The chain employs TRBV7-9 and TRBJ2-6, with D tentatively TRBD2 (7 bases). Germline V gene sequence: CDR1 SEHNR, CDR2 FQNEAQ (reference sequence). V was cut by 5 bases and J by 2 bases, with 13 bases left in between. The CDR3 is made up of 16 amino acids. CDR3 sequence: CASSPGGGPGANVLTF. DNA for the CDR3: TGTGCCAGCAGCCCGGGGGGCGGTCCTGGGGCCAACGTCCTGACTTTC. The full variable domain, rest sourced from reference TRBV7-9 and TRBJ2-6, is DTGVSQNPRHKITKRGQNVTFRCDPISEHNRLYWYRQTLGQGPEFLTYFQNEAQLEKSRLLSDRFSAERPKGSFSTLEIQRTEQGDSAMYLCASSPGGGPGANVLTFGAGSRLTVL.

This clonotype was found a few times. The V call is TRBV10-3, the J call TRBJ2-1; TRBD2 is a possible D gene (5 bases). CDR3 size: 15 residues. Per germline, CDR1 ENHRY and CDR2 SYGVKD. V was pared by 2 bases and J by 0 bases, with 8 bases between. Here the CDR3 reads CAISESGSSYNEQFF. CDR3 bases: TGTGCCATCAGTGAGAGCGGAAGCTCCTACAATGAGCAGTTCTTC.

This clonotype was seen at least ten times. V gene TRBV4-1 combines with J gene TRBJ2-7; 12 nucleotides agree with TRBD2. Germline assignment: CDR1 MGHRA and CDR2 YSYEKL. The junction had 7 bases not matched to a gene; V was cut back by 0 bases and J by 4 bases. The CDR3 loop spans 17 amino acids. The CDR3 region has the DNA TGCGCCAGCAGCCAAGATAGCTCCCTAGCGGGAGGGTACGAGCAGTACTTC. Its translation is CASSQDSSLAGGYEQYF.

The chain carries TRBV20-1 and TRBJ2-7, with TRBD2 identical over 8 bases. CDR1 is DFQATT, CDR2 SNEGSKA, per germline (reference sequence). CDR3 length: 13 residues. Trimming cost V 6 bases and J 2 bases; bases outside gene matches: 6. The CDR3 region has the DNA TGCAGTGCCCAGCGGGAGCACACCTACGAGCAGTACTTC. Protein product: CSAQREHTYEQYF.

This clonotype was recorded only once. This chain links TRBV11-1 with TRBJ2-3; 7 nucleotides match TRBD1. This CDR3 has 16 residues. CDR1 is SGHAT, CDR2 FQDESV, per germline (reference sequence). The J segment lost 4 bases and the V segment lost 4 bases, leaving 11 bases of the junction unmatched. CDR3 DNA: TGTGCCAGCAGCTCTAGACAGGGTCCCACTCCAGATACGCAGTATTTT. Its translation is CASSSRQGPTPDTQYF.

This clonotype has ten or more counts. The chain combines TRBV7-6 with TRBJ2-1, with D tentatively TRBD1 (6 bases). Germline CDR1 and CDR2: SGHVS and FNYEAQ. The CDR3 totals 13 residues. V was clipped by 4 bases and J by 6 bases, with 10 bases between them. CDR3 DNA sequence: TGTGCCAGCAGCTCAGGGGTACTCAATGAGCAGTTCTTC. Its protein product is CASSSGVLNEQFF.

This clonotype was seen at least ten times. The chain couples TRBV4-1 to TRBJ2-5, with D possibly being TRBD1 (5 bases). The CDR3 has 14 amino acids. Germline loops: CDR1 MGHRA, CDR2 YSYEKL. The V gene lost 3 bases and the J gene lost 4 bases, with 12 bases spanning the gap. The chain's CDR3 is CASSQAGYGETQYF. CDR3 DNA sequence: TGCGCCAGCAGCCAGGCAGGGTATGGAGAGACCCAGTACTTC.

This clonotype was detected ten times or more. The rearrangement uses TRBV9 and TRBJ2-7, with TRBD2 matching 7 bases. Germline-derived CDR1 and CDR2 are SGDLS and YYNGEE. This CDR3 comprises 13 residues. V gave up 3 bases and J gave up 6 bases; unmatched junction bases: 6. CDR3 region: CASSERLASEQYF. The CDR3 DNA reads TGTGCCAGCAGCGAACGACTAGCTAGCGAGCAGTACTTC.

Only one count was recorded for this clonotype. The chain joins TRBV27 to TRBJ2-4, with no clear D. Germline loops: CDR1 MNHEY, CDR2 SMNVEV (reference sequence). The CDR3 sequence is 11 residues long. The V end lost 8 bases, the J end lost 7 bases, and 9 bases lay between the germline ends. This CDR3 reads CASRSGNIQYF. CDR3 nucleotide sequence: TGTGCCAGCCGCAGTGGGAACATTCAGTACTTC.

The rearrangement uses TRBV6-5 and TRBJ1-5, with D perhaps matching TRBD1 (6 bases). V was clipped by 5 bases and J by 7 bases, with 12 bases between them. The germline V gene has CDR1 MNHEY and CDR2 SVGAGI. This CDR3 is built from 13 residues. Here the CDR3 reads CASSLNRDQPQHF. The CDR3 DNA follows: TGTGCCAGCAGTCTCAACAGGGACCAGCCCCAGCATTTT.

CDR3 protein: CASSPGLAGESSYNEQFF. Written as DNA, the CDR3 is TGTGCCAGCAGCCCGGGACTAGCGGGAGAGAGCTCCTACAATGAGCAGTTCTTC. The chain employs TRBV9 and TRBJ2-1; 14 bases fit TRBD2. The CDR3 extends over 18 amino acids. Unmatched junction bases numbered 6, after V lost 4 bases and J lost 0 bases. Germline CDR1 is SGDLS and CDR2 is YYNGEE.